This is a list of T cell receptor beta chains from one sample in a study of blood T cell repertoires in COVID-19. Method: immunoSEQ multiplex PCR; TCRdb's copy keeps in-frame clones and lacks some. The sample carries some 150,000 clones, 88% recorded once. Material for sequencing was peripheral blood. The origin of the receptors is a human donor in a cohort sampled during active COVID-19. CDR3s include the opening cysteine and the closing phenylalanine or tryptophan. The D gene is left open where the match is weak. Rows may omit the clone size; those that give it use once, few, many or a size class.

TRBD1,few,TRBJ1-1,TRBV27,TGTGCCAGCAGATGGACAGGATTGAACACTGAAGCTTTCTTT,CASRWTGLNTEAFF
TRBD1,-,TRBJ2-1,TRBV27,TGTGCCAGCAGCCGTAGCGGAAGGGGACAGGGGGGTGGTGAGCAGTTCTTC,CASSRSGRGQGGGEQFF
-,-,TRBJ1-2,TRBV7-8,TGTGCCAGCAGCTTAGGCGGGGTTGGCTACACCTTC,CASSLGGVGYTF
-,-,TRBJ2-3,TRBV15,TGTGCCACCAGCAGAGAAGTTCCACAGGCCTTCAATACGCAGTATTTT,CATSREVPQAFNTQYF
-,-,TRBJ1-1,TRBV30,TGTGCCTGGAGTGTAGACAGCCCGAACACTGAAGCTTTCTTT,CAWSVDSPNTEAFF
TRBD1,once,TRBJ1-2,TRBV19,TGTGCCAGTAGTATCGGACAGGGATACTATGGCTACACCTTC,CASSIGQGYYGYTF
TRBD1,-,TRBJ1-1,TRBV28,TGTGCCAGCAGTACAGGGGGCCGGGTTATCACTGAAGCTTTCTTT,CASSTGGRVITEAFF
TRBD2,-,TRBJ2-3,TRBV7-2,TGTGCCAGCAGCTACCTCTTAAGCGGGAAGACGCCGACGCAGTATTTT,CASSYLLSGKTPTQYF
-,-,TRBJ1-1,TRBV5-6,TGTGCCAGCAGCTTGCTTTCGAGCACTGAAGCTTTCTTT,CASSLLSSTEAFF
-,-,TRBJ1-5,TRBV28,TGTGCCAGCAGTTTTTCGGAACAGGGCAATCAGCCCCAGCATTTT,CASSFSEQGNQPQHF
-,-,TRBJ2-6,TRBV19,TGTGCCAGTAGTATAACCCTACTCACAGGGACCAGCTCTGGGGCCAACGTCCTGACTTTC,CASSITLLTGTSSGANVLTF
-,-,TRBJ2-7,TRBV7-9,TGTGCCAGCAGCCGGGACTACGAGCAGTACTTC,CASSRDYEQYF
-,-,TRBJ2-2,TRBV27,TGTGCCAGCAGGCGGGGGCAGAACACCGGGGAGCTGTTTTTT,CASRRGQNTGELFF
-,-,TRBJ2-2,TRBV14,TGTGCCAGCAGCCAGATGACAGGGAACACCGGGGAGCTGTTTTTT,CASSQMTGNTGELFF
-,-,TRBJ2-3,TRBV2,TGTGCCAGCAGTGAAGTAGTGTTTACAGATACGCAGTATTTT,CASSEVVFTDTQYF
TRBD1,-,TRBJ1-2,TRBV7-3,TGTGCCAGCAGCACACCGGGACAGGGGGTTCACGGCTACACCTTC,CASSTPGQGVHGYTF
TRBD1,few,TRBJ1-6,TRBV7-9,TGTGCCAGCAGCTACAGGGGTTCACCCCTCCACTTT,CASSYRGSPLHF
TRBD1,-,TRBJ2-5,TRBV7-2,TGTGCCAGCAGCTTAGGGGGCAGGGGGACAGAGACCCAGTACTTC,CASSLGGRGTETQYF
-,-,TRBJ2-3,TRBV30,TGTGCCTGGAGACTAAATCAAGATACGCAGTATTTT,CAWRLNQDTQYF
-,-,TRBJ2-2,TRBV7-3,TGTGCCAGCAGCTTAAGTAGTGGAGGGGTGACCGGGGAGCTGTTTTTT,CASSLSSGGVTGELFF
TRBD1,once,TRBJ2-2,TRBV4-3,TGCGCCAGCAGCCAGGGGACAGGGGCCAACACCGGGGAGCTGTTTTTT,CASSQGTGANTGELFF
-,-,TRBJ1-2,TRBV6-5,TGTGCCAGCAGGCCTGGGAGGGTGATTAACTATGGCTACACCTTC,CASRPGRVINYGYTF
TRBD2,-,TRBJ2-7,TRBV30,TGTGCCTGGAGTACACCACGGACTAGCGGGAGGGTTACATCCTACGAGCAGTACTTC,CAWSTPRTSGRVTSYEQYF
TRBD1,-,TRBJ2-7,TRBV28,TGTGCCAGCAGTCCCCCACAGGGGGATATAAGGTCCTTGGGCGAGCAGTACTTC,CASSPPQGDIRSLGEQYF
-,few,TRBJ2-7,TRBV6-2/TRBV6-3,TGTGCCAGCAGTTGGGCAGGGGCGACCGAGCAGTACTTC,CASSWAGATEQYF
-,few,TRBJ2-1,TRBV2,TGTGCCAGCAGTGATGGCCTAGCGTTGAAGAATGAGCAGTTCTTC,CASSDGLALKNEQFF
TRBD1,-,TRBJ1-1,TRBV25-1,TGTGCCACCGGGGAGATGACAGGGGAGAACACTGAAGCTTTCTTT,CATGEMTGENTEAFF
-,few,TRBJ2-1,TRBV11-2,TGTGCCAGCAGCTCTGGGGGGAACATCGACAATGAGCAGTTCTTC,CASSSGGNIDNEQFF
TRBD1,-,TRBJ2-7,TRBV18,TGTGCCAGCTCAGCCTCGGGACAGGGAGCCTACGAGCAGTACTTC,CASSASGQGAYEQYF
TRBD2,-,TRBJ2-1,TRBV5-1,TGCGCCAGCAGCTCCGGGACTAGCGGGACAGGAGAGCAGTTCTTC,CASSSGTSGTGEQFF
TRBD2,-,TRBJ2-1,TRBV3-1/TRBV3-2,TGTGCCAGCAGCCAGAGCGGGAGAGGGAACAATGAGCAGTTCTTC,CASSQSGRGNNEQFF
TRBD1,-,TRBJ2-2,TRBV5-4,TGTGCCAGCAGCTACAACAGGGGTCACACCGGGGAGCTGTTTTTT,CASSYNRGHTGELFF
-,once,TRBJ1-5,TRBV12-3/TRBV12-4,TGTGCCAGCAGCTCAGGGAATCAGCCCCAGCATTTT,CASSSGNQPQHF
TRBD1,once,TRBJ1-1,TRBV14,TGTGCCAGCAGCCTCAACCTCAGACAGGGGGGTGGGATGAACACTGAAGCTTTCTTT,CASSLNLRQGGGMNTEAFF
TRBD2,-,TRBJ2-5,TRBV2,TGTGCCAGCAGTACGCTGCGGGGGAGCGGGGTGCAAGAGACCCAGTACTTC,CASSTLRGSGVQETQYF
-,-,TRBJ2-7,TRBV7-9,TGTGCCAGCAGCTCAAGACAGGACTCCTACGAGCAGTACTTC,CASSSRQDSYEQYF
TRBD1,-,TRBJ1-2,TRBV30,TGTGCCTGGAGTATCAGACAGGGGTTCTATGGCTACACCTTC,CAWSIRQGFYGYTF
-,-,TRBJ2-7,TRBV6-2/TRBV6-3,TGTGCCAGCAGTTACTCAGGAGTCTCCTACGAGCAGTACTTC,CASSYSGVSYEQYF
-,-,TRBJ1-2,TRBV19,TGTGCCAGTAGTCGGGACAAGTATGGCTACACCTTC,CASSRDKYGYTF
TRBD1,-,TRBJ1-2,TRBV7-3,TGTGCCAGCAGCCTAACCCCCGGGACAGCCGGAGCTAACTATGGCTACACCTTC,CASSLTPGTAGANYGYTF
-,-,TRBJ2-3,TRBV19,TGTGCCAGTAGCACCCGTCGGACTCTCACAGATACGCAGTATTTT,CASSTRRTLTDTQYF
TRBD1,-,TRBJ1-3,TRBV9,TGTGCCAGCAGCGACAGGGGATCAGTCTCCACCATATATTTT,CASSDRGSVSTIYF
-,-,TRBJ1-6,TRBV2,TGTGCCAGCTCAGGCAGAAATAATTCACCCCTCCACTTT,CASSGRNNSPLHF
-,once,TRBJ1-5,TRBV6-2/TRBV6-3,TGTGCCAGCAGTTACTATCGGGACACCTATAGCAATCAGCCCCAGCATTTT,CASSYYRDTYSNQPQHF
-,-,TRBJ1-5,TRBV3-1/TRBV3-2,TGTGCCAGCAGCCAACAGGGTTATAGCAATCAGCCCCAGCATTTT,CASSQQGYSNQPQHF